This T cell receptor (beta chain) was retrieved from a study of CD8+CD57+ T cells in acquired aplastic anemia. Genomic DNA, the template, was used for profiling of the TCR beta VDJ and CDR3. TCRdb fed the reads into MiXCR, producing one record per CDR3 protein. The sample has some 210,000 distinct CDR3 sequences; over 60% are singletons. Germline CDR1 is MRHNA and CDR2 is SNTAGT. The length of the CDR3 is 15 residues. Trimming at V came to 0 bases and at J to 6 bases, leaving 2 bases not matched to a gene. The receptor was isolated from a human donor in good health. Material: sorted CD4+, CD8+, or CD8+CD57+ T cells (not recorded which) from PBMCs. J is TRBJ2-1 and V is TRBV6-4; 10 nucleotides align to TRBD2. The CDR3 DNA sequence: TGTGCCAGCAGTGACTCGGCTAGCGGGGGCAATGAGCAGTTCTTC. Amino acids: CASSDSASGGNEQFF.